This T cell receptor (beta chain) stems from a study of neurological immune-mediated disorders. Points from the study as a whole: There were no CDR3 amino acid sequences shared by expanded clones across subjects, a result suggesting private repertoires in all groups. Multiple sclerosis, the disease with the least TCR clonal expansion, fell below healthy controls, whereas HTLV-1-associated myelopathy showed the most.

This clonotype was seen only once. Its antigen is undetermined. This may be a read error, as it is one base from a much larger clone. With 10-nucleotide random UMIs, 5'RACE was used to make the cDNA. Over 170 million TCR-beta sequences from 15-18 subjects came from every sequencing run. TCRdb reprocessed the 5' RACE reads with MiXCR, giving one entry per CDR3 protein. The sample lists 55,000 to 80,000 distinct CDR3 sequences; about 13% were seen once. Time point given: longitudinal time-point 1 (baseline). Sequenced input: PBMCs. This TCR was sampled from a female donor with HTLV-1-associated myelopathy (HAM/TSP).

CDR3 bases: TGTGCCAGCAGCGTAGCAGGGGCCGACCTCTCTGGGGCCAACGTACTGAATTTC. Amino acids: CASSVAGADLSGANVLNF. The chain uses TRBV9 and TRBJ2-6, with D perhaps matching TRBD1 (6 bases). The CDR3 contains 18 residues. CDR1 is SGDLS, CDR2 YYNGEE, per germline.